This TCR beta chain was sequenced during a study of cytomegalovirus exposure and HLA in healthy donors. Study-wide context: T cells numbering around 200 million yielded some 100 million unique TCR beta sequences in an earlier analysis.

This CDR3 contains 11 residues. Germline V gene sequence: CDR1 SQVTM, CDR2 ANQGSEA. Trimming removed 6 bases from V and 5 bases from J, with 11 bases in between. Notes on this clone: Its antigen is still unknown.

With 60 Vbeta and 13 Jbeta primers, the PCR was carried out. The method was immunoSEQ multiplex PCR; TCRdb's version includes in-frame clones alone and lacks a portion of them. In the table there are 35,000 to 45,000 clones, roughly 60% of which are singletons. Whole-study results and caveats: Fewer than 200 TCR beta chains were listed as cytomegalovirus-associated. In an earlier analysis, most TCR beta V segments were productive about 87% or about 30% of the time. With high specificity and sensitivity, the classifier reportedly diagnosed cytomegalovirus status.

The TCR originated in a man aged 55 to 69 in good health and CMV-seropositive. The rearrangement uses TRBV29-1 and TRBJ2-7, with D perhaps TRBD1 (6 bases). The sequencing input was PBMCs. CDR3 sequence: CSVFRGHEQYF. CDR3 DNA sequence: TGCAGCGTCTTCAGGGGCCACGAGCAGTACTTC.